These 18 T cell receptor beta chains were sequenced from one sample in a study of shared clonotypes between healthy human individuals. The repertoire was sequenced with immunoSEQ multiplex PCR; TCRdb's copy has only in-frame clones and lacks some. This sample has 2 million to 2.5 million clones, with approximately 90% found just once. The sample comprised naive CD4+ T cells from PBMCs. Subset here: CD45RA+ positively selected. Source of these receptors: a man between 18 and 29 years old in good health. Some clones in this sample may be carry-over from other donors' samples.

The gene calls are TRBV6-5 and TRBJ1-6, with 7 bases matching TRBD1. J lost 8 bases, V lost 10 bases, and 8 bases had no gene match. Looked up from germline, CDR1 is MNHEY and CDR2 is SVGAGI. This CDR3 has 13 residues. This CDR3 is CATQTGSDSPLHF. The CDR3, as DNA: TGTGCCACCCAGACAGGGTCGGATTCACCCCTCCACTTT.

The CDR3 is CASSVGVRAGNTEAFF. CDR3 nucleotide sequence: TGTGCCAGCAGCGTAGGAGTGAGGGCTGGGAACACTGAAGCTTTCTTT. V gene TRBV9 combines with J gene TRBJ1-1, with D unresolved. The ends were cut back, 0 bases at V and 1 base at J, with 13 bases in the middle. The CDR3 totals 16 residues. Germline lookup yields CDR1 SGDLS and CDR2 YYNGEE.

This sequence joins TRBV12-5 and TRBJ1-2, with unresolved D. CDR1 is LGHNT, CDR2 FRNRAP, per germline. The CDR3 consists of 16 residues. V lost 0 bases and J 4 bases, leaving 15 bases between the germline ends. The CDR3, as DNA: TGTGCTAGTGGTTTGGTTTTGTCGACACGCAGCTATGGCTACACCTTC. Translation gives CASGLVLSTRSYGYTF.

This clone was seen once. The V and J genes are TRBV28 and TRBJ1-5; D not resolved. CDR3 length: 15 residues. The V gene's germline CDR1 is MDHEN and CDR2 SYDVKM. Trimming removed 6 bases from V and 0 bases from J, with 12 bases in between. The CDR3 DNA reads as TGTGCCAGCAGCCAAGTGCTGGCTAGCAATCAGCCCCAGCATTTT. Translated: CASSQVLASNQPQHF. Full variable domain (rest looked up from reference TRBV28 and TRBJ1-5): DVKVTQSSRYLVKRTGEKVFLECVQDMDHENMFWYRQDPGLGLRLIYFSYDVKMKEKGDIPEGYSVSREKKERFSLILESASTNQTSMYLCASSQVLASNQPQHFGDGTRLSIL.

This clone was observed a few times. The V and J genes are TRBV7-9 and TRBJ1-2; the D is unclear. Between the trimmed V and J ends, which lost 7 bases and 6 bases, there was a span of 0 bases. The germline CDR1 and CDR2 sequences are SEHNR and FQNEAQ (reference sequence). The CDR3 spans 8 residues. CDR3 DNA: TGTGCCAGCAATGGCTACACCTTC. Translation: CASNGYTF. Full variable domain (missing parts from reference TRBV7-9 and TRBJ1-2): DTGVSQNPRHKITKRGQNVTFRCDPISEHNRLYWYRQTLGQGPEFLTYFQNEAQLEKSRLLSDRFSAERPKGSFSTLEIQRTEQGDSAMYLCASNGYTFGSGTRLTVV.

The DNA for the CDR3 is TGTGCCAGCAGCTTAATGAGAGGGGGTCAAGAGACCCAGTACTTC. Its protein product is CASSLMRGGQETQYF. The chain joins TRBV11-2 to TRBJ2-5, with a possible D match to TRBD1 (6 bases). The ends were cut back, 2 bases at V and 2 bases at J, with 12 bases in the middle. Per the germline V gene, CDR1 is SGHAT and CDR2 is FQNNGV. The CDR3 has 15 residues.

The V call is TRBV10-2, the J call TRBJ2-2; D tentatively reads TRBD1 or TRBD2 (5 bases each). This CDR3 has 16 amino acids. CDR1 and CDR2 (germline): WSHSY, SAAADI. The ends were cut back, 0 bases at V and 0 bases at J, with 8 bases in the middle. CDR3 sequence (DNA): TGCGCCAGCAGTGAGTCGAGGGGCCCGAACACCGGGGAGCTGTTTTTT. Its translation is CASSESRGPNTGELFF.

This sequence joins TRBV20-1 and TRBJ2-7; no firm D call. Germline V CDR1 and CDR2: DFQATT, SNEGSKA (reference sequence). The V end lost 3 bases, the J end lost 5 bases, and 8 bases lay between the germline ends. The CDR3 consists of 11 residues. In nucleotides, the CDR3 is TGCAGTGCTAGGAATTATGACGAGCAGTACTTC. Its protein is CSARNYDEQYF.

The J gene is TRBJ2-3, the V gene TRBV19; 14 bases agree with TRBD2. CDR1 and CDR2 from the germline V gene are LNHDA and SQIVND (reference sequence). The J segment lost 4 bases and the V segment lost 6 bases, leaving 6 bases of the junction unmatched. This CDR3 comprises 16 residues. The CDR3 here is CASSQGLAGAADTQYF. The CDR3 DNA sequence: TGTGCCAGTAGCCAGGGACTAGCGGGAGCGGCAGATACGCAGTATTTT.

The chain recombines TRBV5-4 with TRBJ2-3; tentatively, D is TRBD2 (5 bases). Deletions cut 5 bases from V and 3 bases from J, with 10 bases between. Germline values: CDR1 SGHNT, CDR2 YYREEE (reference sequence). The CDR3 has 13 residues. Here the CDR3 reads CASRRAATDTQYF. CDR3 in DNA: TGTGCCAGCAGACGAGCGGCAACAGATACGCAGTATTTT.

The CDR3 is CASSPRGQVSSYEQYF. The CDR3 DNA is TGTGCCAGCTCACCAAGAGGACAGGTTAGCTCCTACGAGCAGTACTTC. The chain couples TRBV18 to TRBJ2-7; 7 nucleotides align to TRBD1. The length of the CDR3 is 16 residues. Trimming at V came to 2 bases and at J to 0 bases, leaving 7 bases not matched to a gene. The V gene's germline CDR1 is KGHSH and CDR2 LQKENI.

The chain has TRBV11-3 and TRBJ2-7; TRBD1 is a possible D gene (6 bases). This CDR3 is 14 amino acids long. Looked up from germline, CDR1 is SGHNT and CDR2 is YENEEA. Trimming removed 1 base at V and 5 bases at J, with 12 bases between. The CDR3 DNA is TGTGCCAGCAGCTTAGGACCAGGGGAACACGAGCAGTACTTC. Protein: CASSLGPGEHEQYF.

This clone has just one count. This chain uses TRBV6-5 with TRBJ2-3; a weak D match, TRBD1 (6 bases). The germline CDR1 and CDR2 sequences are MNHEY and SVGAGI. The CDR3 totals 15 residues. The V and J ends lost 0 bases and 4 bases respectively, with 11 bases between them. The CDR3 loop is CASSYSNRAPDTQYF. Written as DNA, the CDR3 is TGTGCCAGCAGTTACTCCAACAGGGCCCCAGATACGCAGTATTTT.

The rearrangement links TRBV5-1 to TRBJ2-1, with D possibly matching TRBD2 (5 bases). The CDR3 is made up of 17 amino acids. Germline V gene sequence: CDR1 SGHRS, CDR2 YFSETQ. V lost 4 bases, J lost 2 bases, and 19 bases lay in between. The CDR3 DNA reads TGCGCCAGCAGCAAGGCGGGCTCCGCAACTCCCTACAATGAGCAGTTCTTC. This encodes CASSKAGSATPYNEQFF. The full variable domain, in which reference TRBV5-1 and TRBJ2-1 provide the parts outside the CDR3, is KAGVTQTPRYLIKTRGQQVTLSCSPISGHRSVSWYQQTPGQGLQFLFEYFSETQRNKGNFPGRFSGRQFSNSRSEMNVSTLELGDSALYLCASSKAGSATPYNEQFFGPGTRLTVL.

V gene TRBV18 combines with J gene TRBJ1-2; weak D call: TRBD1 (5 bases). From germline, CDR1 is KGHSH and CDR2 LQKENI. This CDR3 is 14 amino acids long. The V gene lost 3 bases and the J gene lost 8 bases, with 16 bases spanning the gap. This chain's CDR3 is CASSPQGRGGGYTF. CDR3 in DNA: TGTGCCAGCTCACCTCAAGGTCGGGGGGGAGGCTACACCTTC.

This rearrangement joins TRBV7-9 to TRBJ1-1; a possible D gene is TRBD1 (6 bases). Per the germline V gene, CDR1 is SEHNR and CDR2 is FQNEAQ (reference sequence). Trimming removed 5 bases at V and 1 base at J, with 11 bases between. This CDR3 is built from 14 residues. CDR3: CASSAQGPNTEAFF. The CDR3 DNA is TGTGCCAGCAGCGCCCAGGGGCCGAACACTGAAGCTTTCTTT.

About this clone: Other DNA sequences of this sample code for an identical CDR3. V is TRBV5-1 and J is TRBJ2-2; 10 bases line up with TRBD2. The CDR3 loop spans 16 amino acids. Germline V gene sequence: CDR1 SGHRS, CDR2 YFSETQ. The V and J ends lost 2 bases and 2 bases, in that order; junction bases with no gene match: 3. The chain's CDR3 is CASSFLAGDNTGELFF. As DNA, the CDR3 is TGCGCCAGCAGCTTCCTAGCGGGAGACAACACCGGGGAGCTGTTTTTT.

This chain connects TRBV28 to TRBJ2-3; no clear D. This CDR3 is built from 16 residues. Trimming took 6 bases from V and 0 from J, leaving 16 bases between them. The V gene's germline CDR1 is MDHEN and CDR2 SYDVKM. CDR3 in DNA: TGTGCCAGCAGCCCCGGGTCTGTGAGCAGCACAGATACGCAGTATTTT. Its translation: CASSPGSVSSTDTQYF.